The table lists the clone carrying this T cell receptor beta chain with many counts. Its specificity is not known. This record belongs to a study of post-analysis software for immune sequencing data. Notes on the study in general: There were five or six TRBV segments more frequent in patients than controls, and TRBV5-6, TRBV5-1 and TRBV20-1 were among them.

Each TCR beta cDNA library carried unique molecular identifiers. There were about 0.85 to 11 million T cells, and around 460,000 cDNA molecules came from them. MiXCR, applied by TCRdb to the PCR reads, yields one record per CDR3 protein. Among more than 500,000 distinct CDR3 sequences listed, approximately 34% were seen once. Per germline, CDR1 SGHTA and CDR2 FQGNSA. V was pared by 3 bases and J by 0 bases, with 8 bases between. The CDR3 sequence is 14 residues long. Sequencing used blood. The rearrangement uses TRBV7-2 and TRBJ1-2; D is undetermined. This clonotype originated in a girl younger than 18 with multiple sclerosis. The CDR3 loop reads CASSFVWSNYGYTF. DNA for the CDR3: TGTGCCAGCAGCTTTGTATGGTCTAACTATGGCTACACCTTC.